Following are 5 T cell receptor beta chains from one sample sequenced in a study of cytomegalovirus exposure and HLA in healthy donors. Primers included in the PCR were 60 Vbeta and 13 Jbeta primers. Sequencing was performed with immunoSEQ multiplex PCR; in TCRdb, only in-frame clones are kept and a portion is missing. The table records about 200,000 clones, around 80% of them present only once. Sample: PBMCs. The origin of the receptors is a young man in good health and CMV-seronegative.

The gene calls are TRBV5-1 and TRBJ2-3; TRBD2 is a possible D gene (6 bases). Germline CDR1 and CDR2: SGHRS and YFSETQ. This CDR3 is built from 16 residues. V was shortened by 1 base and J by 3 bases, with 15 bases between the two germline ends. CDR3 nucleotide sequence: TGCGCCAGCAGCTTGTTCAGCCTGGGGGGTACAGATACGCAGTATTTT. This translates into CASSLFSLGGTDTQYF.

The chain uses TRBV7-3 and TRBJ2-3; 13 bases align to TRBD2. From germline, CDR1 is SGHTA and CDR2 FQGTGA. There are 19 residues in the CDR3. With V trimmed by 0 bases and J by 1 base, 7 bases remained unmatched. The CDR3 spells CASSLTRTSGGLRTDTQYF. In DNA, the CDR3 is TGTGCCAGCAGCTTAACAAGGACTAGCGGGGGCCTTCGCACAGATACGCAGTATTTT.

In its sample, this clone was seen once. CDR3 coding DNA: TGTGCCAGCAGCCCTGACAGGGGTGGTCAGCCCCAGCATTTT. As protein: CASSPDRGGQPQHF. The chain employs TRBV6-5 and TRBJ1-5, with 8 bases identical to TRBD1. Germline assignment: CDR1 MNHEY and CDR2 SVGAGI. The V gene end was trimmed by 6 bases and the J gene end by 6 bases; junction bases not matched to a gene: 7. The CDR3 has 14 amino acids.

The V call is TRBV19, the J call TRBJ1-1; D call uncertain. From germline, CDR1 is LNHDA and CDR2 SQIVND (reference sequence). The CDR3 is 15 amino acids. V lost 1 base to trimming and J lost 6 bases, with 15 bases between them. The CDR3 DNA is TGTGCCAGTAGTATAGCTGGAGCCCGGATTTCTGAAGCTTTCTTT. This codes for CASSIAGARISEAFF.

The CDR3 coding sequence is TGCGCCAGCAGCTTGGCCGCGGGGGGAAGAGCTTTCTTT. Translated, it gives CASSLAAGGRAFF. This sequence joins TRBV5-1 and TRBJ1-1; D is perhaps TRBD1 (5 bases). The V gene lost 0 bases and the J gene lost 10 bases, with 13 bases spanning the gap. In germline, CDR1 is SGHRS, CDR2 YFSETQ. CDR3 length: 13 residues.